What follows is one TCR beta chain and its context. The CDR3 sequence is 13 residues long. Trimming shortened V by 4 bases and J by 4 bases, and 10 bases separated the two germline ends. The germline CDR1 and CDR2 sequences are MNHEY and SMNVEV (reference sequence). This sample is drawn from a study of cytomegalovirus exposure and HLA in healthy donors. Sequencing used immunoSEQ multiplex PCR; TCRdb keeps in-frame clones, though not all of them. The sample lists roughly 70,000 clones; approximately 97% were seen once. This sequence joins TRBV27 and TRBJ1-2; no clear D. This receptor was identified in a man aged 18 to 29 in good health and CMV-seronegative. Source material: PBMCs. CDR3 nucleotide sequence: TGTGCCAGCAGTTCCTCATGGCTCTATGGCTACACCTTC. This encodes CASSSSWLYGYTF.